The 3 T cell receptor beta chains below were found in one sample sequenced in a study of control samples from healthy donors and cancer patients. Here immunoSEQ multiplex PCR was the method, and the copy in TCRdb shows in-frame clones only, minus some. The sample lists around 200,000 clones, over 85% occurring once. The sequencing sample was made of blood. The origin of the receptors is a man aged 18-30 years in good health.

The rearrangement joins TRBV3-1 (or the pseudogene TRBV3-2) to TRBJ2-1, with D hard to call. The V gene's germline CDR1 is LGHDT and CDR2 YNNKEL (reference sequence). V lost 0 bases to trimming and J lost 0 bases, with 6 bases between them. The CDR3 runs to 15 residues. The CDR3 sequence is CASSQDAVSYNEQFF. The DNA for the CDR3 is TGTGCCAGCAGCCAAGATGCGGTCTCCTACAATGAGCAGTTCTTC.

V and J are TRBV9 and TRBJ2-1; TRBD2 is a possible D gene (6 bases). This CDR3 region has 15 residues. V was clipped by 2 bases and J by 3 bases, with 12 bases between them. Looked up from germline, CDR1 is SGDLS and CDR2 is YYNGEE. CDR3 nucleotide sequence: TGTGCCAGCAGCGTTTCGGGTAGCGGCTACAATGAGCAGTTCTTC. This codes for CASSVSGSGYNEQFF. Drawing the rest from reference TRBV9 and TRBJ2-1, the complete variable domain is DSGVTQTPKHLITATGQRVTLRCSPRSGDLSVYWYQQSLDQGLQFLIQYYNGEERAKGNILERFSAQQFPDLHSELNLSSLELGDSALYFCASSVSGSGYNEQFFGPGTRLTVL.

The J gene is TRBJ2-6, the V gene TRBV3-1 (or the pseudogene TRBV3-2); D is undetermined. The CDR3 sequence is 15 residues long. V lost 4 bases and J lost 0, with 7 bases in between. Germline-derived CDR1 and CDR2 are LGHDT and YNNKEL (reference sequence). CDR3 nucleotide sequence: TGTGCCAGCAGCCGGGCCGTCTCTGGGGCCAACGTCCTGACTTTC. It encodes CASSRAVSGANVLTF.